The clone carrying this T cell receptor beta chain was seen just once. The record originates from a study of blood T cell repertoires in COVID-19. Whole-study context: Acute-phase and convalescent COVID-19 samples originated in the United States, Italy and Spain.

Assay used: immunoSEQ multiplex PCR; TCRdb lists only in-frame clones, some missing. The table lists 280,000 or so clones, just under 90% of them singletons, with approximately 2.9% in the top ten. In germline, CDR1 is SGHNT, CDR2 YYREEE (reference sequence). The CDR3 runs to 14 residues. V was clipped by 9 bases and J by 0 bases; unmatched bases: 8. The chain joins TRBV5-4 to TRBJ1-1; 7 positions agree with TRBD1. Material: PBMCs or T cells enriched from blood (not recorded which). This sequence was found in a woman aged 45 to 65 who had been exposed to COVID-19. The DNA for the CDR3 is TGTGCCACGCAGGGGACAGTCATGAACACTGAAGCTTTCTTT. It codes for CATQGTVMNTEAFF.